Shown below are 16 T cell receptor beta chains from a single sample sequenced in a study of T cell repertoires in cytomegalovirus infection. TCRdb re-analysed the reads in MiXCR, keeping a single row per CDR3 protein. The sample carries hundreds of thousands of distinct CDR3 sequences, roughly 33% recorded once. No antigens are known for them. This material consisted of cultured PBMCs, taken from culture after CMV antigen stimulation. Source of these receptors: a human donor in good health (CMV status not recorded). Some clones in this sample may be carry-over from other donors' samples.

This clonotype has just one count. The genes are TRBV29-1 and TRBJ2-1, with 10 bases fitting TRBD2. Looked up from germline, CDR1 is SQVTM and CDR2 is ANQGSEA. The CDR3 runs to 14 residues. V shed 2 bases and J 10 bases; nucleotides not matched to a gene: 8. CDR3 region: CSVEQREGAGEQFF. The CDR3 DNA reads as TGCAGCGTTGAACAGCGGGAGGGCGCCGGGGAGCAGTTCTTC.

The chain employs TRBV2 and TRBJ1-2; no reliable D call. Germline V gives CDR1 SNHLY, CDR2 FYNNEI. This CDR3 contains 13 residues. V lost 4 bases, J lost 4 bases, and 10 bases lay in between. The CDR3 here is CASSGRTLYGYTF. The CDR3 DNA sequence: TGTGCCAGCAGTGGCCGGACCCTCTATGGCTACACCTTC. Complete variable domain (other parts from reference TRBV2 and TRBJ1-2): EPEVTQTPSHQVTQMGQEVILRCVPISNHLYFYWYRQILGQKVEFLVSFYNNEISEKSEIFDDQFSVERPDGSNFTLKIRSTKLEDSAMYFCASSGRTLYGYTFGSGTRLTVV.

This clonotype was counted ten times or more. The rearrangement uses TRBV7-2 and TRBJ1-1; D gene unclear. CDR1 and CDR2 (germline): SGHTA, FQGNSA. The CDR3 sequence is 15 residues long. Trimming cost V 2 bases and J 3 bases, with 13 bases left between them. This CDR3 is CASSLNGPGYTEAFF. The CDR3 DNA reads as TGTGCCAGCAGCTTAAATGGCCCAGGATACACTGAAGCTTTCTTT. Using reference TRBV7-2 and TRBJ1-1 for the parts outside the CDR3, the full variable domain is GAGVSQSPSNKVTEKGKDVELRCDPISGHTALYWYRQSLGQGLEFLIYFQGNSAPDKSGLPSDRFSAERTGGSVSTLTIQRTQQEDSAVYLCASSLNGPGYTEAFFGQGTRLTVV.

V is TRBV20-1 and J is TRBJ2-5; possibly TRBD2 for D (6 bases). Trimming removed 1 base from V and 5 bases from J, with 11 bases in between. Germline V gives CDR1 DFQATT, CDR2 SNEGSKA (reference sequence). CDR3 length: 13 amino acids. Written as DNA, the CDR3 is TGCAGTGCTAGAGTCGGGGGAGTGGAGACCCAGTACTTC. Translation: CSARVGGVETQYF.

The table lists this clonotype with many counts. The V call is TRBV7-2, the J call TRBJ2-7; 9 bases line up with TRBD2. Germline CDR1 and CDR2: SGHTA and FQGNSA. This CDR3 comprises 13 residues. V shed 5 bases and J 2 bases; nucleotides not matched to a gene: 1. The CDR3 is CASSQRGAYEQYF. CDR3 DNA: TGTGCCAGCAGCCAGCGGGGGGCCTACGAGCAGTACTTC.

This clonotype was counted at least ten times. The V gene is TRBV7-2, the J gene TRBJ2-1; TRBD1 aligns across 8 bases. The CDR3 contains 15 residues. Germline CDR1 and CDR2: SGHTA and FQGNSA. V dropped 4 bases and J dropped 7; count of bases not matched to a gene: 9. The CDR3 sequence: CASSSGPGTGNEQFF. The CDR3 bases are TGTGCCAGCAGCTCGGGTCCCGGGACAGGAAATGAGCAGTTCTTC.

The genes are TRBV19 and TRBJ1-5; TRBD1 matches at 7 bases. CDR3 length: 15 amino acids. Germline values: CDR1 LNHDA, CDR2 SQIVND (reference sequence). With 8 bases clipped from V and 5 bases from J, the junction kept 12 bases outside the gene matches. CDR3 DNA: TGTGCCAGTTCAGTACAGGGGTTGAGGTATCAGCCCCAGCATTTT. The encoded protein is CASSVQGLRYQPQHF.

This rearrangement joins TRBV20-1 to TRBJ1-2; D remains ambiguous. Germline CDR1 DFQATT, CDR2 SNEGSKA (reference sequence). The CDR3 extends over 13 amino acids. Trimming pared 4 bases from V and 5 bases from J, leaving 14 bases between. The CDR3 DNA reads as TGCAGTGCTAAGACCCCCATTGGGTATGGCTACACCTTC. Translation: CSAKTPIGYGYTF.

The genes are TRBV27 and TRBJ2-3; 9 bases align to TRBD2. The CDR3 is made up of 15 amino acids. V gave up 2 bases and J gave up 4 bases; unmatched junction bases: 4. Germline V gene lookup returns CDR1 MNHEY and CDR2 SMNVEV (reference sequence). The CDR3 DNA sequence: TGTGCCAGCAGTTTACTAGCGGGATCTCCAGATACGCAGTATTTT. It specifies CASSLLAGSPDTQYF.

The chain carries TRBV6-1 and TRBJ2-7; 9 positions agree with TRBD2. The germline V gene encodes CDR1 MNHNS and CDR2 SASEGT. Trimming removed 2 bases from V and 5 bases from J; junction bases left unmatched: 7. The CDR3 is 15 amino acids. Here the CDR3 reads CASSEMASGVHEQYF. In DNA form, the CDR3 reads TGTGCCAGCAGTGAAATGGCTAGCGGGGTCCACGAGCAGTACTTC.

V gene TRBV27 combines with J gene TRBJ2-7, with 8 bases that match TRBD1. CDR3 length: 14 residues. Germline loops: CDR1 MNHEY, CDR2 SMNVEV (reference sequence). The V and J ends lost 0 bases and 5 bases, in that order; junction bases with no gene match: 3. CDR3 DNA sequence: TGTGCCAGCAGTTTATCGGGCAGGGGGCACGAGCAGTACTTC. Translated: CASSLSGRGHEQYF.

This clonotype occurred a few times. The chain couples TRBV11-2 to TRBJ2-7; 8 bases match TRBD1. The CDR3 sequence is 15 residues long. V lost 5 bases, J lost 4 bases, and 10 bases stayed unmatched. Germline V gives CDR1 SGHAT, CDR2 FQNNGV. The DNA for the CDR3 is TGTGCCAGCAGCCCGCAAATCCAGGGGGCGTACGAGCAGTACTTC. Its protein product is CASSPQIQGAYEQYF.

The CDR3 bases are TGTGCCAGCAGCCAACCGGGACAGGGGGAAAATGAAAAACTGTTTTTT. As protein: CASSQPGQGENEKLFF. V is TRBV6-1 and J is TRBJ1-4; 11 positions agree with TRBD1. The CDR3 loop spans 16 amino acids. With 6 bases clipped from V and 5 bases from J, the junction kept 8 bases outside the gene matches. Germline CDR1 MNHNS, CDR2 SASEGT.

The V and J genes are TRBV19 and TRBJ1-2, with 8 bases lining up with TRBD1. V lost 3 bases and J lost 8; bases outside the gene matches: 11. From germline, CDR1 is LNHDA and CDR2 SQIVND (reference sequence). The CDR3 totals 15 residues. The CDR3 DNA reads TGTGCCAGTAGTATTTCAGGACAGGGCCTATACGGCTACACCTTC. Translation: CASSISGQGLYGYTF.

Comment on this clonotype: The junction shows a germline mismatch at one end, possibly a read error. The chain uses TRBV27 and TRBJ2-1; D is uncertain. This CDR3 is 15 amino acids long. Germline-derived CDR1 and CDR2 are MNHEY and SMNVEV (reference sequence). The CDR3 spells CASSLVHSSYNDQFF. The CDR3, as DNA: TGTGCCAGCAGTTTGGTACATAGCTCCTACAATGACCAGTTCTTC.

This clonotype was counted only a few times. The chain joins TRBV19 to TRBJ2-5; the D gene is possibly TRBD2 (7 bases). The CDR3 has 15 amino acids. V lost 2 bases and J lost 2, with 12 bases in between. The germline V gene encodes CDR1 LNHDA and CDR2 SQIVND (reference sequence). CDR3 residues: CASSIMRGPQETQYF. DNA for the CDR3: TGTGCCAGTAGTATAATGCGGGGGCCACAAGAGACCCAGTACTTC.